Following are 22 T cell receptor beta chains from one sample sequenced in a study of OX40 agonist ivuxolimab in advanced cancers. Assay used: immunoSEQ multiplex PCR; TCRdb lists only in-frame clones, some missing. This table holds approximately 100,000 clones, about 85% found once. The specimen was CD4+ or CD8+ T cells sorted from blood, collected in a trial of the OX40 agonist ivuxolimab. Source of these receptors: an adult with an advanced solid tumor such as melanoma, head and neck, liver or kidney cancer.

A remark on this clone: One end of the junction does not line up with germline, which may come from a read error. This same CDR3 is encoded by further DNA sequences in the sample. The CDR3 DNA reads as TGCGCCAGTAGCGAGCGGACCTCCACAGATACGCAGTATTTT. This encodes CASSERTSTDTQYF. The chain recombines TRBV19 with TRBJ2-3; tentatively, D is TRBD2 (5 bases). CDR1 LNHDA and CDR2 SQIVND come from the germline V gene (reference sequence). This CDR3 has 14 residues. Looking up the rest from reference TRBV19 and TRBJ2-3 gives the full variable domain: DGGITQSPKYLFRKEGQNVTLSCEQNLNHDAMYWYRQDPGQGLRLIYYSQIVNDFQKGDIAEGYSVSREKKESFPLTVTSAQKNPTAFYLCASSERTSTDTQYFGPGTRLTVL.

This chain connects TRBV4-1 to TRBJ1-2; perhaps TRBD1 as D (6 bases). The V gene's germline CDR1 is MGHRA and CDR2 YSYEKL. The CDR3 is 14 amino acids. V was clipped by 2 bases and J by 4 bases, with 11 bases between them. CDR3 DNA: TGCGCCAGCAGCCAAACTACAGGGAGCTATGGCTACACCTTC. It specifies CASSQTTGSYGYTF.

The chain is built from TRBV5-1 and TRBJ2-2; 11 bases align to TRBD1. The length of the CDR3 is 15 residues. The V gene end was trimmed by 4 bases and the J gene end by 10 bases; junction bases not matched to a gene: 9. Germline values: CDR1 SGHRS, CDR2 YFSETQ. The CDR3 nucleotides are TGCGCCAGCAGCACCGGGGGACAGGGGGACGAGGAGCTGTTTTTT. Residues: CASSTGGQGDEELFF.

J is TRBJ2-1 and V is TRBV5-1; D unclear. Germline V gene lookup returns CDR1 SGHRS and CDR2 YFSETQ. The CDR3 consists of 11 residues. The V end lost 6 bases, the J end lost 7 bases, and 8 bases lay between the germline ends. CDR3 DNA: TGCGCCAGCAATTGGCGGAATGAGCAGTTCTTC. Translating it yields CASNWRNEQFF.

This chain connects TRBV11-3 to TRBJ2-5, with D perhaps assigned TRBD1 or TRBD2 (6 bases each). V lost 6 bases and J 3 bases, leaving 14 bases between the germline ends. The CDR3 extends over 14 amino acids. Germline CDR1 reads SGHNT; CDR2 reads YENEEA. CDR3 DNA sequence: TGTGCCAGCAGTGGTTTCGGGGGCGAAGAGACCCAGTACTTC. Translated, it gives CASSGFGGEETQYF.

The count of this clone is one. The chain joins TRBV5-4 to TRBJ2-2; the D is unclear. CDR1 is SGHNT and CDR2 is YYREEE in the germline V gene (reference sequence). The V gene lost 6 bases and the J gene lost 6 bases, with 15 bases spanning the gap. This CDR3 comprises 14 residues. As DNA, the CDR3 is TGTGCCAGCACCACCCCGCGTTTAGCCGGGGAGCTGTTTTTT. Protein: CASTTPRLAGELFF.

The chain carries TRBV6-1 and TRBJ1-1; D is undetermined. Germline CDR1 reads MNHNS; CDR2 reads SASEGT. Trimming took 8 bases from V and 1 from J, leaving 5 bases between them. CDR3 length equals 11 residues. CDR3 residues: CASARNTEAFF. For the CDR3, the DNA is TGTGCCAGCGCGAGGAACACTGAAGCTTTCTTT.

This clone was counted a few times. V gene TRBV5-6 combines with J gene TRBJ2-5, with 10 bases identical to TRBD2. This CDR3 contains 17 residues. In germline, CDR1 is SGHDT, CDR2 YYEEEE. V shed 0 bases and J 2 bases; nucleotides not matched to a gene: 7. The CDR3 region is CASSLDLAGVGQETQYF. The DNA of the CDR3 is TGTGCCAGCAGCTTGGATCTAGCGGGAGTAGGGCAAGAGACCCAGTACTTC. The full variable domain, in which reference TRBV5-6 and TRBJ2-5 provide the parts outside the CDR3, is DAGVTQSPTHLIKTRGQQVTLRCSPKSGHDTVSWYQQALGQGPQFIFQYYEEEERQRGNFPDRFSGHQFPNYSSELNVNALLLGDSALYLCASSLDLAGVGQETQYFGPGTRLLVL.

This clone was recorded once. This rearrangement joins TRBV7-9 to TRBJ2-1, with 10 bases that match TRBD2. V dropped 3 bases and J dropped 7; count of bases not matched to a gene: 6. In germline, CDR1 is SEHNR, CDR2 FQNEAQ (reference sequence). This CDR3 contains 15 residues. The chain's CDR3 is CASSLASGSWNEQFF. The CDR3 coding sequence is TGTGCCAGCAGCTTGGCTAGCGGGAGTTGGAATGAGCAGTTCTTC.

The chain has TRBV12-5 and TRBJ2-7; no firm D call. V lost 2 bases and J lost 7, with 12 bases in between. This CDR3 comprises 13 residues. Germline CDR1 is LGHNT and CDR2 is FRNRAP. The CDR3 reads CASGLSPMGEQYF. The CDR3 DNA is TGTGCTAGTGGTTTGTCTCCAATGGGGGAGCAGTACTTC. Looking up the rest from reference TRBV12-5 and TRBJ2-7 gives the full variable domain: DARVTQTPRHKVTEMGQEVTMRCQPILGHNTVFWYRQTMMQGLELLAYFRNRAPLDDSGMPKDRFSAEMPDATLATLKIQPSEPRDSAVYFCASGLSPMGEQYFGPGTRLTVT.

V is TRBV9 and J is TRBJ2-2; D is ambiguous. Germline V gives CDR1 SGDLS, CDR2 YYNGEE. V was pared by 2 bases and J by 10 bases, with 12 bases between. This CDR3 is 13 amino acids long. CDR3 sequence reads: CASSVSPTEELFF. The DNA for the CDR3 is TGTGCCAGCAGCGTTTCCCCGACGGAGGAGCTGTTTTTT.

This chain links TRBV6-5 with TRBJ2-5, with TRBD1 matching 8 bases. Germline CDR1 is MNHEY and CDR2 is SVGAGI. Unmatched junction bases numbered 2, after V lost 5 bases and J lost 0 bases. The CDR3 is made up of 14 amino acids. CDR3 amino acids: CASSHRGYQETQYF. The CDR3 DNA follows: TGTGCCAGCAGTCACAGGGGGTACCAAGAGACCCAGTACTTC.

This chain links TRBV7-9 with TRBJ2-2; 11 positions agree with TRBD2. CDR3 length: 16 amino acids. CDR1 is SEHNR, CDR2 FQNEAQ, per germline (reference sequence). V was pared by 5 bases and J by 6 bases, with 8 bases of the junction left unmatched. The CDR3 sequence: CASSLGTSGDSGELFF. DNA for the CDR3: TGTGCCAGCAGCCTCGGGACTAGCGGTGATTCCGGGGAGCTGTTTTTT.

The chain couples TRBV5-5 to TRBJ1-3; 7 bases line up with TRBD1. The CDR3 is 17 amino acids. The germline V gene has CDR1 SGHKS and CDR2 YYEKEE (reference sequence). After removal of 4 bases from V and 3 bases from J, the junction contained 13 bases not matched to a gene. The CDR3 reads CASSLNTGTELGNTIYF. In nucleotides, the CDR3 is TGTGCCAGCAGCCTAAATACCGGGACAGAACTTGGAAACACCATATATTTT.

The sample holds one count of this clone. The rearrangement links TRBV7-9 to TRBJ2-2; D is uncertain. V dropped 5 bases and J dropped 4 bases, with 5 bases sitting between them. The CDR3 has 12 amino acids. Germline-derived CDR1 and CDR2 are SEHNR and FQNEAQ (reference sequence). This CDR3 is CASSGPTGELFF. As DNA, the CDR3 is TGTGCCAGCAGCGGCCCCACCGGGGAGCTGTTTTTT.

The V and J genes are TRBV18 and TRBJ2-7; the D is unclear. CDR1 is KGHSH, CDR2 LQKENI, per germline. With 8 bases removed from V and 5 bases from J, the gap between germline ends came to 19 bases. The CDR3 has 14 residues. The CDR3 nucleotides read TGTGCCAGCCAGCTCACCGTACCATCCCACGAGCAGTACTTC. Protein: CASQLTVPSHEQYF.

The chain carries TRBV9 and TRBJ1-4; D gene uncertain. The germline gives CDR1 SGDLS, CDR2 YYNGEE. The CDR3 loop spans 15 amino acids. Deletions cut 0 bases from V and 1 base from J, with 7 bases between. CDR3 in amino acids: CASSVGGRTNEKLFF. DNA of the CDR3: TGTGCCAGCAGCGTAGGAGGGAGAACTAATGAAAAACTGTTTTTT.

V gene TRBV15 combines with J gene TRBJ2-7, with 13 bases that match TRBD2. CDR3 length: 15 amino acids. V was clipped by 5 bases and J by 3 bases; unmatched bases: 4. The V gene's germline CDR1 is LNHNV and CDR2 YYDKDF (reference sequence). This CDR3 is CATSFRLAGGYEQYF. The DNA for the CDR3 is TGTGCCACCAGCTTCAGACTAGCGGGAGGCTACGAGCAGTACTTC. The variable domain in full, completed from reference TRBV15 and TRBJ2-7, reads DAMVIQNPRYQVTQFGKPVTLSCSQTLNHNVMYWYQQKSSQAPKLLFHYYDKDFNNEADTPDNFQSRRPNTSFCFLDIRSPGLGDTAMYLCATSFRLAGGYEQYFGPGTRLTVT.

The chain has TRBV27 and TRBJ2-1, with a tentative D call TRBD2 (6 bases). CDR1 and CDR2 from the germline V gene are MNHEY and SMNVEV (reference sequence). Trimming shortened V by 5 bases and J by 7 bases, and 12 bases separated the two germline ends. There are 13 residues in the CDR3. The CDR3 DNA is TGTGCCAGCAGTCCAGGTGGGGGGAATGAGCAGTTCTTC. Its translation: CASSPGGGNEQFF.

The chain carries TRBV5-4 and TRBJ1-4, with 8 positions matching TRBD1. V lost 4 bases, J lost 8 bases, and 13 bases stayed unmatched. This CDR3 is 16 amino acids long. Germline V CDR1 and CDR2: SGHNT, YYREEE (reference sequence). The CDR3 bases are TGTGCCAGCAGCCCCAAGCCGACAGGGGAAGGCGAAAAACTGTTTTTT. Residues: CASSPKPTGEGEKLFF.

This clone was seen only once. CDR3 bases: TGTGCCAGCAGTCTACATGAGCAGTTCTTC. Its protein is CASSLHEQFF. The rearrangement uses TRBV28 and TRBJ2-1; no reliable D call. Deletions cut 5 bases from V and 8 bases from J, with 4 bases between. This CDR3 has 10 residues. Germline-derived CDR1 and CDR2 are MDHEN and SYDVKM.

The chain is built from TRBV15 and TRBJ2-2, with 8 bases lining up with TRBD2. The germline gives CDR1 LNHNV, CDR2 YYDKDF (reference sequence). This CDR3 is built from 15 residues. The J segment lost 4 bases and the V segment lost 1 base, leaving 2 bases of the junction unmatched. The CDR3 region has the DNA TGTGCCACCAGCAGAGTTGCGGGAGGCACCGGGGAGCTGTTTTTT. This sequence encodes CATSRVAGGTGELFF.